The clone carrying this T cell receptor (beta chain) was seen more than once but under ten times. These data belong to a study of patients and donors after allogeneic stem cell transplantation. One entry per CDR3 protein results from TCRdb running MiXCR on the RT-PCR reads. The table has about 230,000 distinct CDR3 sequences, 11% to 15% seen once; the top ten hold more than 9%. Germline V CDR1 and CDR2: MDHEN, SYDVKM. Trimming stripped 7 bases from V and 3 bases from J, with 17 bases between. The CDR3 covers 15 residues. The receptor comes from a human donor who was either an allogeneic HSCT recipient or a stem cell or donor lymphocyte infusion donor (not recorded which). It is not recorded whose cells these are; they may come from a transplant donor. This rearrangement joins TRBV28 to TRBJ2-3; D is perhaps TRBD2 (6 bases). Sequencing input: blood, either unsorted or a sorted T cell fraction (not recorded which). In DNA form, the CDR3 reads TGTGCCAGCACCCCTCCAGGGACTTGGACAGATACGCAGTATTTT. Translated, it gives CASTPPGTWTDTQYF. The variable domain in full, completed from reference TRBV28 and TRBJ2-3, reads DVKVTQSSRYLVKRTGEKVFLECVQDMDHENMFWYRQDPGLGLRLIYFSYDVKMKEKGDIPEGYSVSREKKERFSLILESASTNQTSMYLCASTPPGTWTDTQYFGPGTRLTVL.